This section outlines one T cell receptor (beta chain) sequence together with its context. The antigen it recognizes is unknown. Base qualities are not provided; no much larger clone lies one nucleotide away. The data were taken from a study of control samples from healthy donors and cancer patients (dated by TCRdb to the early 2020s). CDR1 is given as KGHSH and CDR2 as LQKENI, both from the germline V gene. V drops 3 bases and J drops 4 bases, leaving 10 bases in between. The CDR3 starts with the cysteine, ends with the phenylalanine, and has 14 residues. CDR3 DNA only is kept here, 42 bases in frame from base 1. The protocol used for the library was the immunoSEQ multiplex PCR assay. This immuneACCESS table, as held by TCRdb, lists in-frame sequences with V and J called but not all clones. Of the missing ones, under half trace to an unresolved V gene in checked studies; the others have no known cause. The sample table lists 150,000 to 180,000 clones, roughly 94% of them with a count of one. Jointly, the top ten make up approximately 6.1% of the sample.

Sequencing was done on a sample of blood. This sequence uses TRBV18 and TRBJ1-5; the best D guess is TRBD1, with 5 bases matching. The TCR was taken from a man in his forties in good health. CDR3 loop: CASSPGAVNQPQHF. The DNA is TGTGCCAGCTCACCTGGGGCAGTGAATCAGCCCCAGCATTTT.